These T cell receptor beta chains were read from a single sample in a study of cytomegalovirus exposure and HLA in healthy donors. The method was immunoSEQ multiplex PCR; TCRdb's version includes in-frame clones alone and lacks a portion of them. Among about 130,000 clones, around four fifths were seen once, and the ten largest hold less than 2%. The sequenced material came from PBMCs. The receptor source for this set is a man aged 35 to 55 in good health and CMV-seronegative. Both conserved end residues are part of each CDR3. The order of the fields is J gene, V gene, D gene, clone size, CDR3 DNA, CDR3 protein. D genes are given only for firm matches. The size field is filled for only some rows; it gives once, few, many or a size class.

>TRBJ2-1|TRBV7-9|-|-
TGTGCCAGCAGCTTAGCTTGGACAGCGGCCAATGAGCAGTTCTTC
CASSLAWTAANEQFF
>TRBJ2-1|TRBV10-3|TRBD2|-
TGTGCCATCAGTGAGCGGGAGGGGTCCTACAATGAGCAGTTCTTC
CAISEREGSYNEQFF
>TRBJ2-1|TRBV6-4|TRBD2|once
TGTGCCAGCAGTGATACAGCGGGGAATGAGCAGTTCTTC
CASSDTAGNEQFF
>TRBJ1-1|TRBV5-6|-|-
TGTGCCAGCAGCGCAGGTCGCCTTGAAGCTTTCTTT
CASSAGRLEAFF
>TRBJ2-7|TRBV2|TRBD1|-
TGTGCCAGCCAGATGGTACAGGGGGTGGGCGAGCAGTACTTC
CASQMVQGVGEQYF
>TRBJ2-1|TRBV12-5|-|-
TGTGCTAGTGGTTTGAGAGGACTGGCTCGATCCAACAATGAGCAGTTCTTC
CASGLRGLARSNNEQFF
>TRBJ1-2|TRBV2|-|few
TGTGCCAGCAGCAGCAGGAATGGCTATGGCTACACCTTC
CASSSRNGYGYTF
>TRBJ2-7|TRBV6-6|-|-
TGTGCCAGCAGTCCGTCCTCCTACGAGCAGTACTTC
CASSPSSYEQYF
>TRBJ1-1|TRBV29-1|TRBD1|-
TGCAGCGTTGAAAACAGGGGGAGGAACACTGAAGCTTTCTTT
CSVENRGRNTEAFF
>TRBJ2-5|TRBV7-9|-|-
TGTGCCAGCAGCTTAGCGCGAGCGGACCGACAAGAGACCCAGTACTTC
CASSLARADRQETQYF
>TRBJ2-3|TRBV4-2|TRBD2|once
TGTGCCAGCAGCCAAGCGGGAGGAGTAGATACGCAGTATTTT
CASSQAGGVDTQYF
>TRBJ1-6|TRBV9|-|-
TGTGCCAGCAGCGGACAGCATAATTCACCCCTCCACTTT
CASSGQHNSPLHF
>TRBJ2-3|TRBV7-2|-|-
TGTGCCAGCAGCTTAGGTTGGGGCCGGGGACTCACAGATACGCAGTATTTT
CASSLGWGRGLTDTQYF
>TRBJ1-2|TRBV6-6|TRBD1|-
TGTGCCAGCAGTCCCGGGACAGGGGCGAACTATGGCTACACCTTC
CASSPGTGANYGYTF
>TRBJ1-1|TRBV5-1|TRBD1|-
TGCGCCAGCAGCTTGGGGACAGGGCATCTAGAAGCTTTCTTT
CASSLGTGHLEAFF